This T cell receptor beta chain was sequenced for a study of technical replicates of blood from a few donors. Clones were sequenced by immunoSEQ multiplex PCR, and TCRdb holds only the in-frame ones, with some missing. Of around 70,000 clones listed, approximately 94% are singletons. Germline-derived CDR1 and CDR2 are SQVTM and ANQGSEA. Trimming took off 7 bases at V and 6 bases at J, with 11 bases between the two ends. The CDR3 length is 11 residues. This sequence joins TRBV29-1 and TRBJ2-3, with D tentatively TRBD2 (6 bases). This TCR was sampled from a human donor in good health. Sequencing was carried out using T cells isolated from PBMCs. In DNA, the CDR3 is TGCAGCGGCGCAGGGAGGGATACGCAGTATTTT. The encoded protein is CSGAGRDTQYF.